This TCR beta chain derives from a study of blood T cells in healthy people across ages. The V gene's germline CDR1 is DFQATT and CDR2 SNEGSKA (reference sequence). CDR3 length: 14 amino acids. V gave up 4 bases and J gave up 4 bases, with 16 bases separating them. Each sample yielded at least 7 million isolated PBMCs. As for this clonotype: Its antigen is undetermined.

Together with a sample-barcoded 5' primer, a J-beta primer mix was included in a second PCR lasting about 6 to 11 cycles. TCRdb analysed the 5' RACE reads with MiXCR anew, one entry per CDR3 protein. The table shows about 1 million distinct CDR3 sequences, with 35% to 50% occurring only once. Study findings and constraints: In the absence of known donor CMV status, changes in expanded clonotypes were possibly confounded. Long-lived donors exceeded aged donors in naive CD4+ cells and diversity.

This sequence originates from an older woman in good health. The chain carries TRBV20-1 and TRBJ1-2; tentative D call: TRBD1 (6 bases). Sequencing was carried out using blood. CDR3 coding DNA: TGCAGTGCTAAGCTTATGGGGGGCAGCTATGGCTACACCTTC. Its translation: CSAKLMGGSYGYTF.